The T cell receptor (beta chain) under discussion was sequenced for a study of regulatory T cells in long-lasting Graves disease. Germline V lookup: CDR1 MDHEN, CDR2 SYDVKM. The CDR3 is 13 amino acids. The V gene lost 7 bases and the J gene lost 2 bases, with 9 bases spanning the gap. This clonotype was recorded at least ten times. Building the TCR beta libraries relied on iRepertoire HTBI primers, and CDR3 regions underwent Arm-PCR. MiXCR, applied by TCRdb to the multiplex PCR reads, yields one record per CDR3 protein. This table has about 220,000 distinct CDR3 sequences, roughly 18% appearing once. Documented time point: newly diagnosed GD, antithyroid drugs for less than 3 months. With RNA extracted from PBMCs as input, the TCR library was made. The data also belong to a second study, concerning T cells in Graves' hyperthyroidism and ophthalmopathy. From that paper: Researchers barred patients who had uncontrolled infection, other autoimmune disease, pregnancy or lactation. When the TCR CDR3 underwent first-round RT-PCR, the HTBI primer set was used. Most thyroid clonotypes with frequency above 0.001 were detected in blood.

This receptor was identified in a woman aged 25 to 39 with Graves disease. The sample was peripheral blood mononuclear cells (PBMCs), taken at new diagnosis, from a patient treated with antithyroid drugs. V gene TRBV28 combines with J gene TRBJ1-3; D unclear. The CDR3 nucleotides read TGTGCCAGCAAGAAAAACACTGGAAACACCATATATTTT. This sequence encodes CASKKNTGNTIYF.